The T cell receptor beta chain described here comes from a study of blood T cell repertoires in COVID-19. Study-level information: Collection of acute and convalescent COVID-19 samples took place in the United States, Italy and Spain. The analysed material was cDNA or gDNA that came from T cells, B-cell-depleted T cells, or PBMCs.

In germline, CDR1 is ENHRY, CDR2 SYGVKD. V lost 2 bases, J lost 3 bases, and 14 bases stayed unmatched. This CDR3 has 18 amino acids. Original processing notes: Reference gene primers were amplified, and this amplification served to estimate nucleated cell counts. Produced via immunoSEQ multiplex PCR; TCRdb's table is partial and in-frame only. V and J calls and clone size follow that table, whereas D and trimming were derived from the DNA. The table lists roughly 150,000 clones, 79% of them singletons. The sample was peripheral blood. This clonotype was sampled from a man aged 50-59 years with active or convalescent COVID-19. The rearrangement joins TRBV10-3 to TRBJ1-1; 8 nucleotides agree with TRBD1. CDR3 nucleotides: TGTGCCATCAGTGAGACCCCGTGGCAGGGGGCGCGTCACACTGAAGCTTTCTTT. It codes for CAISETPWQGARHTEAFF.